This is a list of T cell receptor beta chains from one sample in a study of regulatory T cells in long-lasting Graves disease. MiXCR was run by TCRdb on the multiplex PCR reads, yielding one entry per CDR3 protein. The table lists 430,000 or so distinct CDR3 sequences, roughly a fifth of them singletons. The material was peripheral blood mononuclear cells (PBMCs), obtained when the disease was refractory, from a patient treated with antithyroid drugs. Receptor source: a female donor with Graves disease. Both conserved end residues are part of each CDR3. The D gene is left open where the match is weak. Not every row has a clone size; where given, it reads once, few, many or a size class.

CDR3 protein,CDR3 DNA,J gene,clone size,D gene,V gene
CASSPGTSGSSYNEQFF,TGTGCCAGCAGTCCCGGGACTAGCGGGAGCTCCTACAATGAGCAGTTCTTC,TRBJ2-1,NA,TRBD2,TRBV28
CSVLTPGQETQYF,TGCAGCGTCCTTACCCCAGGACAAGAGACCCAGTACTTC,TRBJ2-5,many,NA,TRBV29-1
CASSTRSGHYGYTF,TGTGCCAGCAGCACTAGATCGGGGCACTATGGCTACACCTTC,TRBJ1-2,many,NA,TRBV6-1
CASSPPTGRKSEKLFF,TGCGCCAGCAGCCCACCGACAGGGAGAAAGAGTGAAAAACTGTTTTTT,TRBJ1-4,NA,TRBD1,TRBV4-1
CASSESWASGIPGDEQFF,TGTGCCAGCAGTGAGAGTTGGGCTAGCGGGATCCCGGGGGATGAGCAGTTCTTC,TRBJ2-1,NA,TRBD2,TRBV6-1
CASSQSGSAGETQYF,TGCGCCAGCAGCCAGTCCGGGAGCGCCGGGGAGACCCAGTACTTC,TRBJ2-5,NA,NA,TRBV4-1
CASSKFSALTSYEQYF,TGTGCCAGCAGTAAGTTTTCGGCACTCACCTCCTACGAGCAGTACTTC,TRBJ2-7,many,NA,TRBV28
CASSPRPGLHSYEQYF,TGTGCCAGCAGCCCTCGCCCGGGACTTCACTCCTACGAGCAGTACTTC,TRBJ2-7,many,NA,TRBV6-1
CASRDRHYEQYF,TGTGCCAGCCGAGATAGACATTACGAGCAGTACTTC,TRBJ2-7,many,NA,TRBV11-1
CASENGGADTQYF,TGTGCCAGCGAGAACGGGGGGGCAGATACGCAGTATTTT,TRBJ2-3,few,TRBD2,TRBV3-1
CASSLGTQGTQYF,TGTGCCAGCAGCCTCGGGACCCAAGGGACCCAGTACTTC,TRBJ2-5,many,NA,TRBV7-2
CASSPRVGGTGELFF,TGTGCCAGCAGCCCGAGGGTGGGGGGCACCGGGGAGCTGTTTTTT,TRBJ2-2,many,NA,TRBV11-3
CASSSQDGAYEQYF,TGTGCCAGCAGCTCCCAGGACGGAGCCTACGAGCAGTACTTC,TRBJ2-7,many,NA,TRBV11-2
CSASRSRGRLETQYF,TGCAGTGCTTCCCGGAGCAGGGGGCGGTTGGAGACCCAGTACTTC,TRBJ2-5,NA,TRBD1,TRBV20-1
CASSWYRDGYEQYF,TGTGCCAGCAGCTGGTACCGGGACGGCTACGAGCAGTACTTC,TRBJ2-7,NA,NA,TRBV7-2
CASSPPWRTGELFF,TGTGCCAGCAGCCCCCCGTGGCGTACCGGGGAGCTGTTTTTT,TRBJ2-2,many,NA,TRBV2
CSAKAGDNTGELFF,TGCAGTGCTAAAGCGGGGGATAACACCGGGGAGCTGTTTTTT,TRBJ2-2,NA,TRBD2,TRBV20-1
CASSAEREGSYNEQFF,TGTGCCAGCAGCGCGGAGCGGGAGGGCTCCTACAATGAGCAGTTCTTC,TRBJ2-1,few,TRBD2,TRBV5-6
CASSDMAEETQYF,TGTGCCAGCAGTGATATGGCGGAAGAGACCCAGTACTTC,TRBJ2-5,many,NA,TRBV2
CASSLPGDQPQHF,TGTGCCAGCAGTTTACCAGGGGATCAGCCCCAGCATTTT,TRBJ1-5,many,NA,TRBV28
CASSFPGETQYF,TGTGCCAGCAGCTTTCCGGGGGAGACCCAGTACTTC,TRBJ2-5,many,NA,TRBV7-2
CASSQDRGVQETQYF,TGCGCCAGCAGCCAAGATCGCGGAGTCCAAGAGACCCAGTACTTC,TRBJ2-5,few,NA,TRBV4-1
CASSIRDSTYEQYF,TGTGCCAGTAGTATACGGGACTCAACCTACGAGCAGTACTTC,TRBJ2-7,NA,NA,TRBV19
CSAKGPAGKETQYF,TGCAGTGCTAAAGGCCCAGCGGGAAAGGAGACCCAGTACTTC,TRBJ2-5,NA,TRBD2,TRBV20-1
CAETRRRTDTQYF,TGTGCCGAAACTAGGCGCCGGACAGATACGCAGTATTTT,TRBJ2-3,NA,NA,TRBV10-3
CASSLGEGMNTEAFF,TGTGCCAGCAGCTTAGGGGAGGGGATGAACACTGAAGCTTTCTTT,TRBJ1-1,few,NA,TRBV7-9
CASSYGGLAGGRSSYNEQFF,TGTGCCAGCAGTTACGGGGGACTAGCGGGAGGCCGGAGCTCCTACAATGAGCAGTTCTTC,TRBJ2-1,many,TRBD2,TRBV6-5
CASSWSRKNTEAFF,TGTGCCAGCAGTTGGAGTCGGAAGAACACTGAAGCTTTCTTT,TRBJ1-1,many,NA,TRBV28
CASRTTRGNSYEQYF,TGTGCCAGCAGGACAACCAGGGGGAACTCCTACGAGCAGTACTTC,TRBJ2-7,many,TRBD1,TRBV6-1